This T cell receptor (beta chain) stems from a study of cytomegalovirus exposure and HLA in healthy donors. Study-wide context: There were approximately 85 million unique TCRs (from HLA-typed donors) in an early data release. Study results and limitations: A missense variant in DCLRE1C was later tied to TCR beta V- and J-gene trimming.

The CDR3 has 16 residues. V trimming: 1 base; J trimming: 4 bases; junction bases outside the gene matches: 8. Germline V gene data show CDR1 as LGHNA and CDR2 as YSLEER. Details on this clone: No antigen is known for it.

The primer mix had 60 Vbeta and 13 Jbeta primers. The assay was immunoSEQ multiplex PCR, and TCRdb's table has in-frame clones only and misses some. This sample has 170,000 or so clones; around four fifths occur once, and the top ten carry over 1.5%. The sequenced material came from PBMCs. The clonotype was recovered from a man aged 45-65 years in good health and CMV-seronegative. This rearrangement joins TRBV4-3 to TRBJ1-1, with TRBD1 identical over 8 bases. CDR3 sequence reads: CASSQAPQGAATEAFF. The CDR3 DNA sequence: TGCGCCAGCAGCCAAGCCCCGCAGGGGGCGGCCACTGAAGCTTTCTTT.